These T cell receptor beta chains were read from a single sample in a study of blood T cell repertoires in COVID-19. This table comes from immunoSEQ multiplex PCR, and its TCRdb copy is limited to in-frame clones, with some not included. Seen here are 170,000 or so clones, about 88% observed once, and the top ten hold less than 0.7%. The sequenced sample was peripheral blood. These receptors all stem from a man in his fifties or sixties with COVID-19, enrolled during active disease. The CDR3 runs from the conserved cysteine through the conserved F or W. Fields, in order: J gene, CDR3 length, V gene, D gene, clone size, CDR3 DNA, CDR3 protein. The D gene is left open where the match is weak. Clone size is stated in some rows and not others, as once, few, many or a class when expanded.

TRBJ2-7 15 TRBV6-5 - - TGTGCCAGCAGTTACTCGGAGTCAGGGTCCTACGAGCAGTACTTC CASSYSESGSYEQYF
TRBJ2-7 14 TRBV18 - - TGTGCCAGCTCACCGGAGGTTCCCTCCTACGAGCAGTACTTC CASSPEVPSYEQYF
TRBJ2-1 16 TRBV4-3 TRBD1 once TGCGCCAGCAGCCAGCGCTTCGACAGGGTTTCACATGAGCAGTTCTTC CASSQRFDRVSHEQFF
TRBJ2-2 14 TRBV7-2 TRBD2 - TGTGCCAGCGGCGGGAGGCCGAACACCGGGGAGCTGTTTTTT CASGGRPNTGELFF
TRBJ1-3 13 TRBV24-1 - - TGTGCCACCACGGGGAGGTCTGGAAACACCATATATTTT CATTGRSGNTIYF
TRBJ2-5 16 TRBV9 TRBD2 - TGTGCCAGCAGCGTACTTGGCGGGGGAACGGGAGAGACCCAGTACTTC CASSVLGGGTGETQYF
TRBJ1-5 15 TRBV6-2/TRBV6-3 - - TGTGCCAGCAGCCGGACACTGTATAGCAATCAGCCCCAGCATTTT CASSRTLYSNQPQHF
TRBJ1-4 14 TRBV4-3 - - TGCGCCAGCAGCCAAGGGCTCAGTTCGGAAAAACTGTTTTTT CASSQGLSSEKLFF
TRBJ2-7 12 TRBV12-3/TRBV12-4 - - TGTGCCAGCAGTTCTTCCTCCTACGAGCAGTACTTC CASSSSSYEQYF
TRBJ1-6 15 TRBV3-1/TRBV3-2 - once TGTGCCAGCAGTCAGGGAGGACAAAATAATTCACCCCTCCACTTT CASSQGGQNNSPLHF
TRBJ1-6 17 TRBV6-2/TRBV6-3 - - TGTGCCAGCAGTCTCGGACTGACAGGCCTCTATAATTCACCCCTCCACTTT CASSLGLTGLYNSPLHF
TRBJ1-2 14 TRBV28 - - TGTGCCAGCAGATTCCCCGCGGGGGTGGGAGGCTACACCTTC CASRFPAGVGGYTF
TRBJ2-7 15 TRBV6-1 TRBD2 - TGTGCCAGCAGTGAACGCCGGGAGGCCCTCTACGAGCAGTACTTC CASSERREALYEQYF